Following are 22 T cell receptor beta chains from one sample sequenced in a study of blood T cell repertoires in COVID-19. Data came from immunoSEQ multiplex PCR; TCRdb stores just in-frame clones and leaves some out. The data show some 490,000 clones, about 85% seen once. The sample comprised PBMCs or T cells enriched from blood (not recorded which). Every receptor here comes from a woman aged 60-75 years who had recovered from COVID-19.

The chain has TRBV10-1 and TRBJ2-5; weak D call: TRBD1 (5 bases). The CDR3 has 15 amino acids. The germline CDR1 and CDR2 sequences are WNHNN and SYGVQD (reference sequence). Trimming removed 0 bases at V and 2 bases at J, with 10 bases between. CDR3 sequence: CASSESGRVQETQYF. As DNA, the CDR3 is TGCGCCAGCAGTGAGTCCGGCAGGGTACAAGAGACCCAGTACTTC.

This clone was seen only once. The chain is built from TRBV27 and TRBJ1-2; D gene uncertain. The CDR3 covers 13 residues. CDR1 MNHEY and CDR2 SMNVEV come from the germline V gene (reference sequence). Trimming left V 4 bases short and J 7 bases short, with 13 bases between. The chain's CDR3 is CASSSYTRGGYTF. CDR3 DNA sequence: TGTGCCAGCAGTTCCTATACTCGGGGTGGCTACACCTTC.

With respect to this clone: Mismatch with germline at one junction end may stem from a read error. The chain employs TRBV15 and TRBJ2-2, with D unresolved. The germline gives CDR1 LNHNV, CDR2 YYDKDF (reference sequence). The CDR3 sequence is 16 residues long. The CDR3 region is CTTSRERPGNTGELFF. CDR3 nucleotide sequence: TGTACCACCAGCAGAGAAAGGCCAGGGAACACCGGGGAGCTGTTTTTT.

The rearrangement links TRBV27 to TRBJ2-1; no clear D gene. This CDR3 has 14 residues. The germline V and J ends were trimmed by 7 bases and 7 bases, with 17 bases remaining between them. The germline V gene has CDR1 MNHEY and CDR2 SMNVEV (reference sequence). CDR3 sequence: CASNGPQELNEQFF. CDR3 DNA sequence: TGTGCCAGCAATGGTCCCCAAGAGCTTAATGAGCAGTTCTTC.

The chain joins TRBV5-5 to TRBJ1-3; the match to TRBD1 covers 7 bases. CDR3 length equals 15 residues. The V segment lost 4 bases and the J segment 3 bases; nucleotides outside the gene matches: 7. From germline, CDR1 is SGHKS and CDR2 YYEKEE (reference sequence). CDR3 nucleotides: TGTGCCAGCAGCCACGACAGGGCCCGTGGAAACACCATATATTTT. Protein product: CASSHDRARGNTIYF.

V gene TRBV30 combines with J gene TRBJ2-4; D remains ambiguous. The CDR3 runs 14 residues. Germline CDR1 and CDR2: GTSNPN and SVGIG (reference sequence). The germline V and J ends were trimmed by 0 bases and 3 bases, with 9 bases remaining between them. The CDR3 coding sequence is TGTGCCTGGAGTGTATCAGGTCTCAAAAACATTCAGTACTTC. Translation: CAWSVSGLKNIQYF. Together with reference TRBV30 and TRBJ2-4, the CDR3 gives the full variable domain: SQTIHQWPATLVQPVGSPLSLECTVEGTSNPNLYWYRQAAGRGLQLLFYSVGIGQISSEVPQNLSASRPQDRQFILSSKKLLLSDSGFYLCAWSVSGLKNIQYFGAGTRLSVL.

This clone was found once. V gene TRBV5-1 combines with J gene TRBJ1-2; 7 positions match TRBD1. Per the germline V gene, CDR1 is SGHRS and CDR2 is YFSETQ. V shed 5 bases and J 9 bases; nucleotides not matched to a gene: 7. The length of the CDR3 is 12 residues. For the CDR3, the DNA is TGCGCCAGCAGTCAGACGACAGGGAGCTACACCTTC. Protein product: CASSQTTGSYTF.

This chain joins TRBV10-3 and TRBJ1-3; 8 bases agree with TRBD1. Unmatched junction bases numbered 8, after V lost 4 bases and J lost 0 bases. The CDR3 is 17 residues long. The germline V gene has CDR1 ENHRY and CDR2 SYGVKD. The CDR3 sequence is CAISGGTGRSSGNTIYF. The CDR3 bases are TGTGCCATCAGTGGGGGGACAGGCCGAAGCTCTGGAAACACCATATATTTT.

This clone has a handful of counts. This chain connects TRBV30 to TRBJ2-6; a weak D match, TRBD1 (5 bases). Germline V gene sequence: CDR1 GTSNPN, CDR2 SVGIG (reference sequence). The V end lost 2 bases, the J end lost 2 bases, and 13 bases lay between the germline ends. This CDR3 region has 16 residues. In DNA, the CDR3 is TGTGCCTGGAGTCCGGACAATCTGACTGGGGCCAACGTCCTGACTTTC. Protein sequence: CAWSPDNLTGANVLTF.

In regard to this clone: At one of its ends the junction is not consistent with the germline gene, which may arise from a read error. V gene TRBV4-1 combines with J gene TRBJ2-1, with a weak D call TRBD2 (7 bases). This CDR3 region has 13 residues. Germline V lookup: CDR1 MGHRA, CDR2 YSYEKL. CDR3 in DNA: TGCGCCAGCAGCCAAGGGGGGCCAGCGGGGACTGTCTTC. Translation: CASSQGGPAGTVF.

The gene calls are TRBV5-1 and TRBJ2-5; TRBD1 matches 9 bases. The CDR3 totals 16 residues. V dropped 3 bases and J dropped 2; count of bases not matched to a gene: 8. Germline CDR1 is SGHRS and CDR2 is YFSETQ. The CDR3 bases are TGCGCCAGCAGCTCACTGGCCGGGACAGGGCAAGAGACCCAGTACTTC. This translates into CASSSLAGTGQETQYF.

V and J are TRBV10-3 and TRBJ1-5; D unresolved. V lost 4 bases to trimming and J lost 1 base, with 8 bases between them. This CDR3 is built from 14 residues. The germline gives CDR1 ENHRY, CDR2 SYGVKD. CDR3 sequence (DNA): TGTGCCATCAGTGGGGAGCCAAGCAATCAGCCCCAGCATTTT. Its translation is CAISGEPSNQPQHF.

The V call is TRBV13, the J call TRBJ1-3; D gene uncertain. The V gene's germline CDR1 is PRHDT and CDR2 FYEKMQ (reference sequence). CDR3 length equals 15 residues. V shed 2 bases and J shed 0 bases, with 8 bases lying between them. The CDR3 region has the DNA TGTGCCAGCAGCTTAATGGCAAACTCTGGAAACACCATATATTTT. Protein product: CASSLMANSGNTIYF.

This clone showed up just a few times. This chain connects TRBV5-1 to TRBJ2-7; 8 positions agree with TRBD1. The length of the CDR3 is 14 residues. CDR1 SGHRS and CDR2 YFSETQ come from the germline V gene. V shed 3 bases, J shed 6 bases, and the junction held 8 bases outside the gene matches. CDR3 sequence reads: CASSSTGTGSEQYF. The CDR3 DNA follows: TGCGCCAGCAGCTCCACCGGGACAGGAAGCGAGCAGTACTTC.

The rearrangement uses TRBV29-1 and TRBJ2-1, with 7 bases aligning to TRBD2. Unmatched junction bases numbered 4, after V lost 5 bases and J lost 6 bases. The germline CDR1 and CDR2 sequences are SQVTM and ANQGSEA. This CDR3 is 12 amino acids long. The CDR3: CSVRGVFNEQFF. The CDR3 nucleotides are TGCAGCGTTCGGGGGGTCTTCAATGAGCAGTTCTTC.

J is TRBJ1-6 and V is TRBV2; 8 nucleotides align to TRBD1. Trimming cost V 7 bases and J 4 bases; bases outside gene matches: 6. This CDR3 is built from 15 residues. The germline gives CDR1 SNHLY, CDR2 FYNNEI. The CDR3 DNA reads TGTGCCAGCAAGGAGACAGGGGCTTATAATTCACCCCTCCACTTT. Its protein product is CASKETGAYNSPLHF. Complete variable domain (other parts from reference TRBV2 and TRBJ1-6): EPEVTQTPSHQVTQMGQEVILRCVPISNHLYFYWYRQILGQKVEFLVSFYNNEISEKSEIFDDQFSVERPDGSNFTLKIRSTKLEDSAMYFCASKETGAYNSPLHFGNGTRLTVT.

J is TRBJ1-1 and V is TRBV27, with TRBD1 matching over 9 bases. Germline-derived CDR1 and CDR2 are MNHEY and SMNVEV (reference sequence). Losses at the gene ends were 6 bases for V and 5 bases for J; bases not matched to a gene: 4. There are 13 residues in the CDR3. The CDR3 reads CASSGTGRTEAFF. CDR3 nucleotides: TGTGCCAGCAGCGGGACAGGGCGTACTGAAGCTTTCTTT.

The rearrangement links TRBV5-1 to TRBJ1-3; tentative D call: TRBD1 (6 bases). V was shortened by 2 bases and J by 1 base, with 16 bases between the two germline ends. Germline V lookup: CDR1 SGHRS, CDR2 YFSETQ. The CDR3 is made up of 17 amino acids. CDR3 amino acids: CASSLTPKQGSGNTIYF. DNA for the CDR3: TGCGCCAGCAGCTTAACGCCAAAACAGGGTTCTGGAAACACCATATATTTT.

The gene calls are TRBV18 and TRBJ1-4; D ambiguous. The length of the CDR3 is 15 residues. Trimming left V 2 bases short and J 3 bases short, with 10 bases between. Germline loops: CDR1 KGHSH, CDR2 LQKENI. The CDR3 sequence: CASSPSPAPNEKLFF. Here the CDR3 DNA reads TGTGCCAGCTCACCAAGCCCAGCGCCTAATGAAAAACTGTTTTTT.

The V and J genes are TRBV27 and TRBJ1-2, with D possibly matching TRBD1 (6 bases). This CDR3 is 13 amino acids long. The germline CDR1 and CDR2 sequences are MNHEY and SMNVEV (reference sequence). V was cut by 3 bases and J by 8 bases, with 13 bases left in between. DNA of the CDR3: TGTGCCAGCAGTTTGGTACCGGGACACGGCTACACCTTC. It is translated as CASSLVPGHGYTF.

The V call is TRBV15, the J call TRBJ1-2; unclear D gene. CDR1 and CDR2 (germline): LNHNV, YYDKDF (reference sequence). Between the trimmed V and J ends, which lost 2 bases and 0 bases, there was a span of 10 bases. The CDR3 loop spans 15 amino acids. This CDR3 is CATSRSGQANYGYTF. CDR3 nucleotide sequence: TGTGCCACCAGCAGAAGCGGGCAGGCTAACTATGGCTACACCTTC.

The CDR3: CSVESLRPSPGNEQFF. The DNA for the CDR3 is TGCAGCGTTGAAAGTCTAAGGCCATCCCCCGGGAATGAGCAGTTCTTC. The chain carries TRBV29-1 and TRBJ2-1; D is unresolved. Germline assignment: CDR1 SQVTM and CDR2 ANQGSEA. V lost 2 bases to trimming and J lost 7 bases, with 21 bases between them. CDR3 length equals 16 residues.